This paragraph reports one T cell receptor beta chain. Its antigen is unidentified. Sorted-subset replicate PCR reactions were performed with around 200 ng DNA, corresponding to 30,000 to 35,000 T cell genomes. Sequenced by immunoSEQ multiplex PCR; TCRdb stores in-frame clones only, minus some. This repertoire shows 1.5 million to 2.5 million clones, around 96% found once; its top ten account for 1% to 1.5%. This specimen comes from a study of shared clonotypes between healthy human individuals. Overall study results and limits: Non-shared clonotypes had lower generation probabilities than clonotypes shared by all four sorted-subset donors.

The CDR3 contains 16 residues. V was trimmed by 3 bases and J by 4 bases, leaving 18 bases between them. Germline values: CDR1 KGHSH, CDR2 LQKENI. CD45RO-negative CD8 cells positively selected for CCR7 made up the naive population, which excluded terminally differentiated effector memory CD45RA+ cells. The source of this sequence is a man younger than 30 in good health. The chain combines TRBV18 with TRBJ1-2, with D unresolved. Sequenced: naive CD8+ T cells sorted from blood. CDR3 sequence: CASSPTGDPSFYGYTF. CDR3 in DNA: TGTGCCAGCTCACCGACCGGGGATCCATCCTTCTATGGCTACACCTTC.